This TCR beta chain was profiled in a study of blood T cell repertoires in COVID-19. Using immunoSEQ multiplex PCR, the repertoire was profiled, and TCRdb retains in-frame clones only, with some absent. The profile covers approximately 470,000 clones, with 75% to 90% appearing a single time and 0.7% taken by the ten largest. Trimming took 2 bases from V and 3 from J, leaving 10 bases between them. This CDR3 spans 14 amino acids. Germline loops: CDR1 MNHEY, CDR2 SVGAGI. The source of this sequence is a woman between 18 and 30 years old who had recovered from COVID-19. The gene calls are TRBV6-5 and TRBJ1-2; no clear D gene. Source material: PBMCs or T cells enriched from blood (not recorded which). The CDR3: CASSYGGRDYGYTF. The CDR3 bases are TGTGCCAGCAGTTACGGAGGAAGGGACTATGGCTACACCTTC.